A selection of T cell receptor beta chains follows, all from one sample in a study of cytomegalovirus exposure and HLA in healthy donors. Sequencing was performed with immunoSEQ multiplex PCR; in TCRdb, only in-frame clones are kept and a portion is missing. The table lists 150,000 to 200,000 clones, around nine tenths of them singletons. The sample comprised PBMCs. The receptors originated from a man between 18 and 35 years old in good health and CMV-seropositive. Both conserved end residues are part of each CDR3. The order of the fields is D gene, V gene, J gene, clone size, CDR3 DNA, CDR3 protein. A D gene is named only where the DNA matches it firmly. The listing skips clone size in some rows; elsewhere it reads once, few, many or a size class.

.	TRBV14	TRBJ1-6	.	TGTGCCAGCAGCCAAGATTATCGACAGGCTGCCACCCTCCACTTT	CASSQDYRQAATLHF
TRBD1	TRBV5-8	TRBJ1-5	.	TGTGCCAGCAGCCTGGACAGGGGTGACCAGCCCCAGCATTTT	CASSLDRGDQPQHF
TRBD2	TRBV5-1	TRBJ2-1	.	TGCGCCAGCAGCTTGGGGCTAGCGGGGGGCCCGTCTACACTCGACAATGAGCAGTTCTTC	CASSLGLAGGPSTLDNEQFF
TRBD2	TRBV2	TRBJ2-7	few	TGTGCCACCCTAGCGGGAGGATCGGACGAGCAGTACTTC	CATLAGGSDEQYF
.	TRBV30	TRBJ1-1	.	TGTGCCTGGAGCTGGAGGGCTGAAGCTTTCTTT	CAWSWRAEAFF
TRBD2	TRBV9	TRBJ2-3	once	TGTGCCAGCAGCGTAGACGGGGGGGCAGATACGCAGTATTTT	CASSVDGGADTQYF
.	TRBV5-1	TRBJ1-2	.	TGCGCCAGCAGCTTGGAGGCAGGGTTTTCTAACTATGGCTACACCTTC	CASSLEAGFSNYGYTF
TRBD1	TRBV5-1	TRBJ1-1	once	TGCGCCAGCAGACAGGGGCACACTGAAGCTTTCTTT	CASRQGHTEAFF
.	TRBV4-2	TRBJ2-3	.	TGTGCCAGCAGCCAAGGGGCGGGAATGACAGATACGCAGTATTTT	CASSQGAGMTDTQYF
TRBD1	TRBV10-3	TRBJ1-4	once	TGTGCCATCAGTTCCGGGACAGGACTTTCTCTAGCAACTAATGAAAAACTGTTTTTT	CAISSGTGLSLATNEKLFF
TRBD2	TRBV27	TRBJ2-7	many	TGTGCCAGCAGTTTATCCGATCCCGGGGGGTATTCCTACGAGCAGTACTTC	CASSLSDPGGYSYEQYF
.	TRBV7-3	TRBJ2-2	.	TGTGCCAGCAGCTCACCCCCCCTAGCGCGGACCGGGGAGCTGTTTTTT	CASSSPPLARTGELFF
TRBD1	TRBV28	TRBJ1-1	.	TGTGCCAGCAGTTTACCTGGACAGGAGGTGGGCACTGAAGCTTTCTTT	CASSLPGQEVGTEAFF
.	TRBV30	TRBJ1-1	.	TGTGCCTGGAGTGTAAGGGGGGGAAGGGGCACTGAAGCTTTCTTT	CAWSVRGGRGTEAFF
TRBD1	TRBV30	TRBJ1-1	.	TGTGCCTGGGACAGGGTAAACACTGAAGCTTTCTTT	CAWDRVNTEAFF
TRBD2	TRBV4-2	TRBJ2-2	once	TGTGCCAGCAGCCAACTTACCCTAGCGGGGGCCCCCACCGGGGAGCTGTTTTTT	CASSQLTLAGAPTGELFF
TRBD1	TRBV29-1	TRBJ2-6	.	TGCAGCGTTGAAGACTTACACTCCAGGGGGCCTGGGGCCAACGTCCTGACTTTC	CSVEDLHSRGPGANVLTF
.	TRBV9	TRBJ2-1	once	TGTGCCAGCAGCGTATCTGCCAGCCCGGGAGCCGATGAGCAGTTCTTC	CASSVSASPGADEQFF
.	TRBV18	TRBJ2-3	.	TGTGCCAGCTCACCACCGGTAACTACCACAGATACGCAGTATTTT	CASSPPVTTTDTQYF
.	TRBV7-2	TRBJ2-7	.	TGTGCCAGCAGGCCCGCGGGGTCATCCTCCTACGAGCAGTACTTC	CASRPAGSSSYEQYF
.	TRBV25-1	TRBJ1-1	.	TGTGCCAGCAGTGAATTTATGCAGGCGCCAACCCAGGCTTTCTTT	CASSEFMQAPTQAFF
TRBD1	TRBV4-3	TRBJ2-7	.	TGCGCCAGCAGCCCTGGGACAGGTGTTACCTACGAGCAGTACTTC	CASSPGTGVTYEQYF
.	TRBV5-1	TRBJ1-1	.	TGCGCCAGCAGCTTGGTTAGAGGGAACACTGAAGCTTTCTTT	CASSLVRGNTEAFF
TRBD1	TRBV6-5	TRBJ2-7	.	TGTGCCAGCAGTTACGGGACAGGGGGGAGCTCCTACGAGCAGTACTTC	CASSYGTGGSSYEQYF
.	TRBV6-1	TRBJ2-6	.	TGTGCCAGCAGGGCGGGTTTTACGGCCAACGTCCTGACTTTC	CASRAGFTANVLTF
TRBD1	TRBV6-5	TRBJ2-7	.	TGTGCCACCACGGGACAGATCTACGAGCAGTACTTC	CATTGQIYEQYF
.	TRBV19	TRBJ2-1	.	TGTGCCAGCGAAATGGGCCGGAACAATGAGCAGTTCTTC	CASEMGRNNEQFF
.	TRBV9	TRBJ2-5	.	TGTGCCAGCAGCGTCAGCTCCGGGAGCGAGACCCAGTACTTC	CASSVSSGSETQYF
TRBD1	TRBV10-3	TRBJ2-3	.	TGTGCCATCAGTGCCGGGACAGGGCCCGACTCCACAGATACGCAGTATTTT	CAISAGTGPDSTDTQYF
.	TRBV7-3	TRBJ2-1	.	TGTGCCAGCAGCTTAACGAGATTAAGACTATCCTACAATGAGCAGTTCTTC	CASSLTRLRLSYNEQFF
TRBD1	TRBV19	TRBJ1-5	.	TGTGCAAGTAGGGGACAGGAGAATCAGCCCCAGCATTTT	CASRGQENQPQHF
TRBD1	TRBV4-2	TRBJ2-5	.	TGTGCCAGCAGCCAAGGCGACAGGGTTGAGACCCAGTACTTC	CASSQGDRVETQYF
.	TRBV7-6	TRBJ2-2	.	TGTGCCAGCAGCTTGAGGGGGGGCGACACCGGGGAGCTGTTTTTT	CASSLRGGDTGELFF
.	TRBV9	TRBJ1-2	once	TGTGCCAGCAGCGTAGAAGGGGCGTACTATGGCTACACCTTC	CASSVEGAYYGYTF
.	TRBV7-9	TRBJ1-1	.	TGTGCCAGCAGCTTACGCGACAGGACCGTGAACACTGAAGCTTTCTTT	CASSLRDRTVNTEAFF
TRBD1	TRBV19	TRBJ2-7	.	TGTGCCAGTAGTCCGGACAGGGGGCGGGTCGAGCAGTACTTC	CASSPDRGRVEQYF
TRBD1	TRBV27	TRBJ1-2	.	TGTGCCAGCAGTTTATCCGGGACAGGGAACAGCTACACCTTC	CASSLSGTGNSYTF
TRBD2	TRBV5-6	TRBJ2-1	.	TGTGCCAGCAGCCCGGGACTAGCAAGACGGAATGAGCAGTTCTTC	CASSPGLARRNEQFF
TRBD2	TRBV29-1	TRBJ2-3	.	TGCAGCGTTGAGGGTGCTAGCGGGGGCTCAGATACGCAGTATTTT	CSVEGASGGSDTQYF
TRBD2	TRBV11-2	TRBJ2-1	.	TGTGCCAGCAGCTTAGATCGCGCTAGCGGGAGAGATGAGCAGTTCTTC	CASSLDRASGRDEQFF
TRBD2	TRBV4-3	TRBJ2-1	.	TGCGCCAGCAGCCAACGAACTAGCGGGGTTTACAATGAGCAGTTCTTC	CASSQRTSGVYNEQFF
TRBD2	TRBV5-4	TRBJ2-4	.	TGTGCCAGCAGCTCCGGGACGCCGGGGGGGAACATTCAGTACTTC	CASSSGTPGGNIQYF
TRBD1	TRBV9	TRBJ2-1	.	TGTGCCAGCAGCGCAGCGGGACAGGGGTACAATGAGCAGTTCTTC	CASSAAGQGYNEQFF
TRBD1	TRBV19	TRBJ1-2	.	TGTGCCAGTAGTCTGGGGACAGGGGGAATCGCCCGTAACTATGGCTACACCTTC	CASSLGTGGIARNYGYTF
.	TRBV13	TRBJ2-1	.	TGTGCCAGCAGCTTTCCCCGAGATGAGCAGTTCTTC	CASSFPRDEQFF
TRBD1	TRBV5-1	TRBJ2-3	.	TGCGCCAGCAGCTTGAGTGGCGTCAGGGGGAGCACAGATACGCAGTATTTT	CASSLSGVRGSTDTQYF
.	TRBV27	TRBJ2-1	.	TGTGCCAGCAGTTTAGGCGGGAATGAGCAGTTCTTC	CASSLGGNEQFF
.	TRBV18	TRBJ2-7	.	TGTGCCAGCTCAGAAGGGGGCGAGCAGTACTTC	CASSEGGEQYF
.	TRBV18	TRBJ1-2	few	TGTGCCAGCACAGACAGCTATGGCTACACCTTC	CASTDSYGYTF
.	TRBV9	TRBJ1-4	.	TGTGCCAGCAGCGTTAGTGCAGGGTCGGGCGTAAAACTGTTTTTT	CASSVSAGSGVKLFF
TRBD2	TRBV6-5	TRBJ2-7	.	TGTGCCAGCAGACCAACTAGCGGGAGTCGGTACGAGCAGTACTTC	CASRPTSGSRYEQYF
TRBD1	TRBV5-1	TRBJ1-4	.	TGCGCCAGCAGCTTCGACAGGGAAGACGAAAAACTGTTTTTT	CASSFDREDEKLFF
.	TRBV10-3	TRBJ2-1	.	TGTGCCATGACCGAAACCGGAGGAGAGCAGTTCTTC	CAMTETGGEQFF
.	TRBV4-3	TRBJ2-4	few	TGCGCCAGCAGCCAAGGGGGAGGGGGGGATTTAGCCAAAAACATTCAGTACTTC	CASSQGGGGDLAKNIQYF
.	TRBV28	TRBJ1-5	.	TGTGCCAGCAGTTCGATGGGGAGAACAGATCAGCCCCAGCATTTT	CASSSMGRTDQPQHF
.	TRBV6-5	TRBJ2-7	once	TGTGCCAGCAGTTACTGGGGCGGGGTGTCCTACGAGCAGTACTTC	CASSYWGGVSYEQYF
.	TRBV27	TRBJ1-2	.	TGTGCCAGCAGTTTATCGAGGGGGTCTGGCTACACCTTC	CASSLSRGSGYTF
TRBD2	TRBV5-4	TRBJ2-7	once	TGTGCCAGCAGCCTTGGGGGGGATTACGAGCAGTACTTC	CASSLGGDYEQYF
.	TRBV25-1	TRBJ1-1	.	TGTGCCAGCAGTGAGTGGGGGGAAGACACTGAAGCTTTCTTT	CASSEWGEDTEAFF
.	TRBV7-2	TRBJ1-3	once	TGTGCCAGCAGCTTACAAGGGGACACCATATATTTT	CASSLQGDTIYF